This note documents a single T cell receptor beta chain sequence. These data belong to a study of T cell changes during pregnancy in multiple sclerosis. The V end lost 7 bases, the J end lost 1 base, and 16 bases lay between the germline ends. Looked up from germline, CDR1 is MNHEY and CDR2 is SMNVEV (reference sequence). This CDR3 is built from 15 residues. Generated by immunoSEQ multiplex PCR, the TCRdb table keeps only in-frame clones and is missing some. The table lists about 73,000 clones, roughly nine tenths of them singletons. The clonotype originates from a female donor in good health, enrolled as a control in a pregnancy study. This specimen was peripheral blood, taken after pregnancy. The V gene is TRBV27, the J gene TRBJ1-1; the D gene is possibly TRBD1 (5 bases). The CDR3 DNA sequence: TGTGCCAGCACCCGAAGGGGTGGAGAGAACACTGAAGCTTTCTTT. It codes for CASTRRGGENTEAFF.